This T cell receptor (beta chain) was sequenced in a study of T cells after yellow fever vaccination (dated by TCRdb to between 2018 and 2021). For the wider study: The SMART-Seq v4 Ultra Low Input RNA kit was used to prepare libraries from fractions with low cell numbers. Bulk TCR alpha and beta repertoires were sequenced longitudinally to track T-cell clones before and after primary and booster YFV17D yellow fever vaccination. Two healthy male donors made up the cohort, one aged 18 to 30 years and the other aged 30 to 39 years. Blood was drawn at multiple timepoints before and after primary and secondary immunization, with bulk PBMC replicates and cell subsets isolated.

The treatment or condition label corresponds to: live attenuated yellow fever vaccine strain. PBMCs were isolated from peripheral blood using a standard Ficoll-Paque protocol. Dynabeads CD4 and CD8 positive selection kits were used to isolate the CD4 and CD8 T-cell fractions. RNA was extracted with TriZol from bulk PBMCs, CD4 and CD8 fractions, and dextramer-positive and dextramer-negative fractions. CDR1 SGHTA and CDR2 FQGNSA were looked up in the germline V gene. V is trimmed back by 5 bases and J by 6 bases, and the junction contains 15 bases that no gene match accounts for. Its CDR3 holds 17 amino acids, cysteine through phenylalanine. The retained sequence is limited to the CDR3, 51 bases, with the frame set at the first base. The full study reports these points: The secondary T-cell response was found to be weaker but faster than the primary response, with a peak reached on day 5 rather than on day 15. After the booster, most clones that had expanded after primary vaccination were detected again (around 96% of CD4 and roughly 86% of CD8), suggesting broad maintenance of memory. Because abundant contaminating clonotypes from the bulk population could be contained in FACS-sorted repertoires, computational filtering was required. A small fraction of clonotypes showed up in both the CD4 and CD8 compartments, probably as a result of convergent recombination. Only a couple of donors were included in the study, so the extent to which the findings can be generalized is limited.

TCR cDNA was made using 5'RACE template switching, a step that added a universal primer site and unique molecular identifiers. cDNA synthesis was primed from both the TCR alpha and TCR beta constant segments. Two PCR steps were used to amplify libraries, with sample barcodes and sequencing adapters being added in the second step. Sequencing of libraries was performed on Illumina HiSeq 2500 (2x100 bp) or NovaSeq (2x150 bp). The authors processed their data as follows. MIGEC was used to demultiplex reads and collapse the reads into UMI consensus sequences, and MiXCR was used for V(D)J alignment. Using edgeR on replicate PBMC samples, clonotypes were called vaccine-responding if FDR was below 0.01 and the log2 fold change was above 5 up to day 15. Bulk clonotypes were assigned CD4 or CD8 identity according to which sequenced CD4 or CD8 repertoire held them at higher abundance. TCRdb itself trimmed the public reads at Q25 with fastp, ran MiXCR and retained productive beta chains. Every entry covers one CDR3 protein and lists the most common genes and DNA from its rows. These V and J calls rely on TCRdb rather than the paper's analysis. Across this sample there are over 150,000 distinct CDR3 sequences, with approximately 6.7% seen only once. Roughly 2.5% of the sample belongs to the ten largest clones.

The sample holds many counts of this clonotype. The specificity of this receptor is unknown. Base-call qualities are not available, and no considerably larger clone is one nucleotide away. This receptor chain uses TRBV7-2 and TRBJ2-3; TRBD2 lines up with 9 middle nucleotides. Sequencing was performed on CD4+ T cells sorted from PBMCs, taken less than 6 days after the first yellow fever vaccination. The receptor was derived from a man aged 18 to 30 who received the YFV17D yellow fever vaccine. The nucleotide sequence reads as follows: TGTGCCAGCAGCCCCGGCTCCGGGCGGGGGGGATCGGATACGCAGTATTTT. Its product reads: CASSPGSGRGGSDTQYF.